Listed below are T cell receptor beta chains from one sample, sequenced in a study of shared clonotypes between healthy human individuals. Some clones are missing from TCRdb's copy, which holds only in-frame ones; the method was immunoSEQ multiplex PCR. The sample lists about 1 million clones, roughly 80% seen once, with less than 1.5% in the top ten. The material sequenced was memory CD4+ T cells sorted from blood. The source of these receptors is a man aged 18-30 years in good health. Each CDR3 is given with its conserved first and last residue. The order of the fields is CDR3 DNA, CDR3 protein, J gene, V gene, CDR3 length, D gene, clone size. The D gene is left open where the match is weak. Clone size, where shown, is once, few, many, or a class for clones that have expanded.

TGCGCCAGCAGCCAAGTGGGTTCAGGGAGAGGTGGAAACACCATATATTTT	CASSQVGSGRGGNTIYF	TRBJ1-3	TRBV4-1	17	.	.
TGTGCCAGCAGCTTTCAAGGGACAAGCTCCTACAATGAGCAGTTCTTC	CASSFQGTSSYNEQFF	TRBJ2-1	TRBV7-2	16	.	.
TGTGCCAGCAGAGATACAATCTCACACACCATATATTTT	CASRDTISHTIYF	TRBJ1-3	TRBV7-2	13	.	.
TGCGCCAGCAGCTTGGCCGAGAACACTGAAGCTTTCTTT	CASSLAENTEAFF	TRBJ1-1	TRBV5-1	13	.	.
TGTGCCAGCAGCCCGAACGGACTGTATGGCTACACCTTC	CASSPNGLYGYTF	TRBJ1-2	TRBV7-2	13	.	few
TGTGCCAGCAGCGCAGACCCGTGGGGGGCCCAGTACTTC	CASSADPWGAQYF	TRBJ2-5	TRBV11-3	13	.	.
TGTGCCAGCCGACAGGGGATGGGGGATGGCTACACCTTC	CASRQGMGDGYTF	TRBJ1-2	TRBV6-1	13	TRBD1	.
TGTGCCAGCAGCCTGGACGGAGTTTACGAGCAGTACTTC	CASSLDGVYEQYF	TRBJ2-7	TRBV5-4	13	.	many
TGTGCCTGGAGTTCTAATGGGGACACCATATATTTT	CAWSSNGDTIYF	TRBJ1-3	TRBV30	12	.	.
TGTGCCAGCTCACCACACCCAGATATCAACTATGGCTACACCTTC	CASSPHPDINYGYTF	TRBJ1-2	TRBV18	15	.	.
TGTGCCAGCAGTTTAGACTTGACAGGTCTCAATCAGCCCCAGCATTTT	CASSLDLTGLNQPQHF	TRBJ1-5	TRBV6-6	16	.	.